The 2 T cell receptor beta chains listed next were all sequenced from one sample in a study of Ad26.COV2.S vaccination and SARS-CoV-2 variants. Documented treatment: some 20 received Ad26.COV2.S at low or high dose, single or two shots; several received placebo; per-sample allocation not given. Sampling took place 63 days after the first vaccine or placebo injection. Using immunoSEQ multiplex PCR, the repertoire was profiled, and TCRdb retains in-frame clones only, with some absent. The table records some 460,000 clones, roughly nine tenths of them present only once. Material: peripheral blood, obtained in a trial of Ad26.COV2.S vaccine versus placebo. These receptors were taken from a person aged 18 to 59 who received the Ad26.COV2.S COVID-19 vaccine or a placebo.

The chain carries TRBV14 and TRBJ2-3; 9 nucleotides agree with TRBD2. After removal of 1 base from V and 1 base from J, the junction contained 0 bases not matched to a gene. This CDR3 comprises 15 residues. CDR1 is SGHDN and CDR2 is FVKESK in the germline V gene. CDR3 DNA: TGTGCCAGCAGCCAAGGGACTAGCGGCACAGATACGCAGTATTTT. Amino acid sequence: CASSQGTSGTDTQYF.

The chain combines TRBV6-5 with TRBJ1-5, with 7 bases fitting TRBD1. The J segment lost 4 bases and the V segment lost 8 bases, leaving 11 bases of the junction unmatched. Looked up from germline, CDR1 is MNHEY and CDR2 is SVGAGI. CDR3 size: 15 residues. The CDR3 DNA is TGTGCCAGCTTCCACGGGGCAGGGGGAAATCAGCCCCAGCATTTT. Protein: CASFHGAGGNQPQHF.